Reported below is one T cell receptor (beta chain). Its target is unknown. Germline lookup yields CDR1 SGHRS and CDR2 YFSETQ. The CDR3 is 17 residues long. With 0 bases removed from V and 0 bases from J, the gap between germline ends came to 12 bases. Healthy HIV-negative adults without recent acute infections or vaccinations served as donors. Investigators divided CD4+ cells into CD45RA+ naive and CD45RA-negative memory subsets. Here immunoSEQ multiplex PCR was the method, and the copy in TCRdb shows in-frame clones only, minus some. The repertoire holds fewer than 400,000 clones, with around 74% as singletons. The data were obtained in a study of shared clonotypes between healthy human individuals. Whole-study results and caveats: A handful of donors had 4% to 5% of their naive CD4 clonotypes in common. Generation probabilities of non-shared clonotypes were lower (relative to those shared by all four donors).

The sample was memory CD4+ T cells sorted from blood. Subset denoted: CD45RA-negative fraction. The TCR sequence derives from a man younger than 45 in good health. The chain recombines TRBV5-1 with TRBJ2-2; D gene unclear. In DNA, the CDR3 is TGCGCCAGCAGCTTGGAAGTGGCTAGAGCGAACACCGGGGAGCTGTTTTTT. Protein product: CASSLEVARANTGELFF.